This T cell receptor beta chain is from a study of tumor-infiltrating lymphocytes in localized non-small cell lung cancer. Study-level information: Some samples were collected after neoadjuvant chemotherapy; smokers, never-smokers and several histologies were included. Study-level findings and limits: No T-cell fraction difference was seen between IM1 and IM2 tumors. Different pieces of the same tissue went to different assays, confounding technical variation with intratumor heterogeneity. Tumors had more T cell infiltration than uninvolved lung, per TCRbeta sequencing and CD3 counts.

Here immunoSEQ multiplex PCR was the method, and the copy in TCRdb shows in-frame clones only, minus some. The sample comprises 10,000 or so clones, about three quarters of which are singletons, and over 15% rests with the top ten. To note about this clone: Its antigen remains unidentified.

Germline CDR1 GTSNPN, CDR2 SVGIG (reference sequence). CDR3 length: 13 amino acids. V was cut by 4 bases and J by 4 bases, with 11 bases left in between. The receptor's source is a human donor with non-small cell lung cancer. The sequenced sample consisted of uninvolved lung tissue not adjacent to the tumor. This chain links TRBV30 with TRBJ1-5, with D hard to call. The DNA of the CDR3 is TGTGCCTGGACAGCAGGTATTAATCAGCCCCAGCATTTT. Its translation is CAWTAGINQPQHF.